Listed here is a single TCR beta chain. At one of its ends the junction is not consistent with the germline gene, which may arise from a read error. This entry belongs to a study of blood T cell repertoires in COVID-19. TCRdb keeps only in-frame clones here, not all; method: immunoSEQ multiplex PCR. The data hold approximately 150,000 clones, with 80% to 90% observed a single time. Germline assignment: CDR1 SGHNT and CDR2 YENEEA. The CDR3 loop spans 14 amino acids. This TCR derives from a woman between 55 and 75 years old with active COVID-19. The genes are TRBV11-3 and TRBJ2-3; possibly TRBD2 for D (5 bases). Sequencing was done on a sample of peripheral blood. As DNA, the CDR3 is TGTGCCAACAGCTTGGGTGGGAGCGCCGATACGCAGTATTTT. The encoded protein is CANSLGGSADTQYF.